This TCR beta chain was sequenced for a study of identical twins. To note about this clonotype: Antigen unknown.

Deletions cut 0 bases from V and 6 bases from J, with 12 bases between. This CDR3 is built from 15 residues. Study findings and constraints: Within cord blood, abundant beta clonotypes carried fewer insertions, but memory repertoires showed no such trend.

cDNA carried unique molecular identifiers, and a universal primer site was added by template switching. One entry per CDR3 protein results from TCRdb running MiXCR on the 5' RACE reads. The sample lists about 720,000 distinct CDR3 sequences, roughly 18% occurring once. The sample was also reused in another study, on T cells expressing NK-cell markers. That publication notes: According to the study, TCR beta repertoires originated from sorted CD3+CD56+NKG2C+, CD3+CD56+NKG2C- and CD3+CD56-NKG2C+ T cells.

The receptor comes from a woman younger than 30 in good health. This rearrangement joins TRBV12-3 or TRBV12-4 to TRBJ2-1; possible D gene TRBD2, 6 bases. The sample taken for sequencing was PBMCs. CDR3 amino acids: CASSLAGGVSNEQFF. CDR3 nucleotides: TGTGCCAGCAGTTTAGCTGGCGGGGTCTCCAATGAGCAGTTCTTC.